This entry features one T cell receptor beta chain sequence. What it binds is unknown. Germline values: CDR1 SGHNT, CDR2 YENEEA. The V and J ends lost 3 bases and 3 bases respectively, with 3 bases between them. The length of the CDR3 is 12 residues. The PCR employed 60 Vbeta primers together with 13 Jbeta primers. This table comes from immunoSEQ multiplex PCR, and its TCRdb copy is limited to in-frame clones, with some not included. The data hold roughly 56,000 clones, with around 81% observed a single time. The data belong to a study of cytomegalovirus exposure and HLA in healthy donors. Overall study results and limits: A classifier reportedly called cytomegalovirus status with high sensitivity and specificity. A few chains tied to CMV proved CMV antigen-specific in vitro. Accurate predictions that matched the HLA-A and HLA-B alleles of most subjects were reportedly made from TCR beta sequences. Per a prior analysis, the majority of TCR beta V segments were productive roughly 87% or roughly 30% of the time.

The sequence was obtained from a boy younger than 18 in good health and CMV-seropositive. The sequencing sample was made of PBMCs. The genes are TRBV11-3 and TRBJ2-1; D call uncertain. DNA of the CDR3: TGTGCCAGCAGCTTCGGCTACAATGAGCAGTTCTTC. Protein sequence: CASSFGYNEQFF.